A single sample gave rise to the 2 T cell receptor beta chains below, sequenced in a study of T-cell reconstitution after alpha-beta-depleted transplantation in children. A library of TCRbeta sequences, prepared with unique molecular identifiers, was generated. TCRdb called the PCR reads again in MiXCR, with one record for every CDR3 protein. The sample holds 610,000 or so distinct CDR3 sequences; over 20% are singletons and the top ten take just over 35%. Sequences were derived from PBMCs, sampled before TCRalphabeta/CD19-depleted stem cell transplant. These receptors were collected from a boy in the first two years of life with Wiskott-Aldrich syndrome, due to receive a stem cell transplant.

This clonotype was observed a handful of times. The chain has TRBV4-2 and TRBJ2-7; TRBD2 agrees at 10 bases. The germline V gene has CDR1 LGHNA and CDR2 YNFKEQ. J lost 6 bases, V lost 4 bases, and 9 bases had no gene match. There are 15 residues in the CDR3. The CDR3 spells CASSPSLAGDPEQYF. The CDR3 nucleotides read TGTGCCAGCAGCCCCTCCCTAGCGGGAGATCCCGAGCAGTACTTC.

This clonotype came up a few times. A much larger clone differs from this one at a single base, so this may be a read error. The J gene is TRBJ1-5, the V gene TRBV19; D not resolved. The CDR3 sequence is 13 residues long. Trimming stripped 1 base from V and 4 bases from J, with 5 bases between. Germline assignment: CDR1 LNHDA and CDR2 SQIVND (reference sequence). CDR3 nucleotides: TGTGCCAGTAGTATAGCCAGGAATCAGCCCCAGCATTTT. Protein sequence: CASSIARNQPQHF.